This TCR beta chain came from a study of T cell responses to AZD1222 COVID-19 vaccine. The study, taken as a whole, reports: Only a handful of AZD1222 recipients, several in all, had baseline seropositivity. Reportedly, nearly half of unique spike TCRs recognized epitopes outside B.1.351/B.1.1.7 mutations.

This clone was found a few times. Its antigen is as yet unknown. Measured with immunoSEQ multiplex PCR; TCRdb has only the in-frame clones, and not every one. The profile shows roughly 75,000 clones, over 75% of them singletons. Per germline, CDR1 MDHEN and CDR2 SYDVKM. Trimming stripped 4 bases from V and 0 bases from J, with 19 bases between. CDR3 length: 18 amino acids. The sequences come from peripheral blood, collected 28 days after the second AZD1222 dose. V gene TRBV28 combines with J gene TRBJ1-3; D perhaps matches TRBD1 (5 bases). This TCR came from an adult who received the AZD1222 COVID-19 vaccine. The DNA for the CDR3 is TGTGCCAGCAGTTCCTCTCCCGGGACGGCTAGCTCTGGAAACACCATATATTTT. Translating it yields CASSSSPGTASSGNTIYF.